The next 3 T cell receptor beta chains were all read from a single sample in a study of a mutant IDH1 vaccine in newly diagnosed glioma. These receptors have no known antigen. Method: immunoSEQ multiplex PCR; TCRdb's copy keeps in-frame clones and lacks some. Altogether tens of thousands of clones are present, about four fifths being singletons, with the ten largest covering about 9%. The time point denotes: week 11, during vaccination. The investigators gave 300 ug of mutant IDH1 20-mer peptide in each vaccine dose, together with topical imiquimod. Sample: PBMCs, taken from a glioma patient whose treatment included an IDH1 peptide vaccine. The receptors were gathered from a woman aged 50 to 60 with glioma.

V is TRBV7-2 and J is TRBJ1-5; D unresolved. CDR1 is SGHTA, CDR2 FQGNSA, per germline. Trimming left V 1 base short and J 1 base short, with 11 bases between. The CDR3 has 16 amino acids. The CDR3 sequence is CASSLDGGNSNQPQHF. Here the CDR3 DNA reads TGTGCCAGCAGCTTAGATGGAGGGAACAGCAATCAGCCCCAGCATTTT.

This rearrangement joins TRBV6-1 to TRBJ1-1; unclear D gene. Germline CDR1 MNHNS, CDR2 SASEGT. V lost 3 bases to trimming and J lost 0 bases, with 8 bases between them. The CDR3 has 14 amino acids. The CDR3 loop is CASSDRHMNTEAFF. The CDR3, as DNA: TGTGCCAGCAGTGATCGGCATATGAACACTGAAGCTTTCTTT.

The J gene is TRBJ2-7, the V gene TRBV28, with D unclear. This CDR3 has 12 residues. V was shortened by 4 bases and J by 9 bases, with 13 bases between the two germline ends. The germline V gene encodes CDR1 MDHEN and CDR2 SYDVKM. The CDR3 protein is CASSSDVNWQYF. The CDR3 nucleotides are TGTGCCAGCAGTTCGGACGTTAATTGGCAGTACTTC.